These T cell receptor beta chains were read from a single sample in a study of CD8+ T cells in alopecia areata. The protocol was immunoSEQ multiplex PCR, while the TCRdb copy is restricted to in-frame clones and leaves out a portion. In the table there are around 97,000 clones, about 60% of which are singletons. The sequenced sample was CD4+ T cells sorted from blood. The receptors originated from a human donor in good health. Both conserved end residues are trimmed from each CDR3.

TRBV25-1	ASTSGGSGANVLT
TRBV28	ASSFRGARNQPQH
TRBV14	ASSQGYPGTQY
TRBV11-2	ASSLVVGGALNEQF
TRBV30	AWRAGQEHTEAF
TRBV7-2	ASSRSTTDTQY
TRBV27	ASSRIPSGGPYNEQF
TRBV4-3	ASSQEGAGNTEAF
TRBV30	AWSVRAPGELF
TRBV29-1	SGRPRDRDNEQF
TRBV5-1	ASSRSTGGYGYT
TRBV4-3	ASSQGPGTLYGYT
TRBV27	ASSSPGGANTQY
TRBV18	ASSPWAGTNTEAF
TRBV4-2	ASSNRDSQETQY
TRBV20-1	SAEGHTQY
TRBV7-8	ASSRDLEMNTEAF
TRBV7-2	ASSSGGSGAAQY
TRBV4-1	ASSQDGRSSGANVLT
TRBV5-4	ASSLEPPGLVGTQY
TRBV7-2	ASSLVGGDQPQH
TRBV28	ASSADSNQPQH
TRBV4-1	ASSQAGSTLQPQH
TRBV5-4	ASSATSQGYNEQF
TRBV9	ASSVDNRNYT
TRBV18	ASSAGTGRFTYEQY
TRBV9	ASSPDRDTEAF
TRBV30	AWNPGGTEAF
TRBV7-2	ASSQQADEQF
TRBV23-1	ASRRDREGYGYT
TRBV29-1	SATVNTEAF
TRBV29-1	SVEVGEGQPQH
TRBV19	ASSTHGTLIYEQY
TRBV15	ATSRDPPGQGPNEQF
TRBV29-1	SVAYGTSRFYEQY
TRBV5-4	ASTDRGASNTEAF
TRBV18	ASSPSRPPNSPLH
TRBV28	ASSLAAGSQQPQH
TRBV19	ASSTREKLF
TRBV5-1	ASSSSATNEKLF
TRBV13	ASSFGPDTQY
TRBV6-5	ASSYSPNTGELF
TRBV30	AWSPRSNQPQH
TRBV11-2	ASSQVAGVETQY
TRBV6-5	ASSYGTVGNEQF
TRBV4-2	ASSRGGADQPQH
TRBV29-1	SVTSGGAGEQY
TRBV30	AWSHPTSGPYNEQF
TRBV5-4	ASSDRDRVRETQY
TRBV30	AYKAGLGAF
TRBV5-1	ASSGGRERETQY
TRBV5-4	ASRLGGRGMIDT
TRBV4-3	ASSQDRRGPSSYEQY
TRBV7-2	ASSLQGAQRIQY